The source of this T cell receptor beta chain is a study of cytomegalovirus exposure and HLA in healthy donors. Primers for the PCR totalled 60 Vbeta and 13 Jbeta. Sequencing used immunoSEQ multiplex PCR; TCRdb keeps in-frame clones, though not all of them. In the table there are over 150,000 clones, around 79% of which are singletons. As to this clone: Its specificity is not known.

Study findings and constraints: The study listed roughly 150 cytomegalovirus-associated TCR beta chains.

Losses at the gene ends were 2 bases for V and 4 bases for J; bases not matched to a gene: 7. Germline V CDR1 and CDR2: SGHRS, YFSETQ. CDR3 length: 15 amino acids. This sequence was found in a woman between 40 and 55 years old in good health and CMV-seropositive. Input material: PBMCs. V gene TRBV5-1 combines with J gene TRBJ1-2; the match to TRBD1 covers 8 bases. CDR3 loop: CASSLGDRTSYGYTF. The CDR3 coding sequence is TGCGCCAGCAGCTTAGGGGACAGGACCTCCTATGGCTACACCTTC. The whole variable domain, remainder taken from reference TRBV5-1 and TRBJ1-2, is KAGVTQTPRYLIKTRGQQVTLSCSPISGHRSVSWYQQTPGQGLQFLFEYFSETQRNKGNFPGRFSGRQFSNSRSEMNVSTLELGDSALYLCASSLGDRTSYGYTFGSGTRLTVV.